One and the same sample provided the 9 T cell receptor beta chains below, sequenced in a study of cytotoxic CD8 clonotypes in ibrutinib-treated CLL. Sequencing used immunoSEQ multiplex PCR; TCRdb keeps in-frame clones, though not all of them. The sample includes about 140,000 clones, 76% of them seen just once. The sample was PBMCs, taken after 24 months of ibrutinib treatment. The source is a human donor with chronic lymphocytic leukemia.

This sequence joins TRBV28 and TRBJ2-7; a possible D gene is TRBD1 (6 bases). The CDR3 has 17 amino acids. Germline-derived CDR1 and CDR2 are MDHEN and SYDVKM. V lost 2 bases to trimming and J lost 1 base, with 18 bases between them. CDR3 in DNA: TGTGCCAGCAGTTTAAGCCCCCAGGGGCCGGGGTCCTACGAGCAGTACTTC. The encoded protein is CASSLSPQGPGSYEQYF. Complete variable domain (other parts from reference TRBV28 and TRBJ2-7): DVKVTQSSRYLVKRTGEKVFLECVQDMDHENMFWYRQDPGLGLRLIYFSYDVKMKEKGDIPEGYSVSREKKERFSLILESASTNQTSMYLCASSLSPQGPGSYEQYFGPGTRLTVT.

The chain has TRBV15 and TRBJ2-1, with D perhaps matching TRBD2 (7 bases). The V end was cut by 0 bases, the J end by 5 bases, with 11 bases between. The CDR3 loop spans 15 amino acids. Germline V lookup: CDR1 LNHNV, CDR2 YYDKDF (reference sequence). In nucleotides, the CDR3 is TGTGCCACCAGCAGAGATGCGGGGGCCCACAATGAGCAGTTCTTC. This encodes CATSRDAGAHNEQFF. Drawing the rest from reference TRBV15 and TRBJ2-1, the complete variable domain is DAMVIQNPRYQVTQFGKPVTLSCSQTLNHNVMYWYQQKSSQAPKLLFHYYDKDFNNEADTPDNFQSRRPNTSFCFLDIRSPGLGDTAMYLCATSRDAGAHNEQFFGPGTRLTVL.

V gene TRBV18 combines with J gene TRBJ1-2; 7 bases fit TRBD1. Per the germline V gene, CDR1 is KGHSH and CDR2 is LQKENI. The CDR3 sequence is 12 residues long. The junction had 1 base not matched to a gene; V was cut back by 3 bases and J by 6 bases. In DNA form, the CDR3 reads TGTGCCAGCTCACCCAGGGGGGATGGCTACACCTTC. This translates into CASSPRGDGYTF.

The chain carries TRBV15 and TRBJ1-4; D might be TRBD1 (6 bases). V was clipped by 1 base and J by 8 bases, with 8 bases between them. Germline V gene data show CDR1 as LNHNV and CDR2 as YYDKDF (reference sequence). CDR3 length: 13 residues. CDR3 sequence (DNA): TGTGCCACCAGCAGAGGTCAGGGGGAAAAACTGTTTTTT. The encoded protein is CATSRGQGEKLFF.

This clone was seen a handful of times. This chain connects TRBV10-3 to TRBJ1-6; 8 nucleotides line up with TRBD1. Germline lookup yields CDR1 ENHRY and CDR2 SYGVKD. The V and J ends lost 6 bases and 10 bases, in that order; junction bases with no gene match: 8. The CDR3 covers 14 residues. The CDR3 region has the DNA TGTGCCATCAGCCGACAGGGGCGGGAGTCACCCCTCCACTTT. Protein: CAISRQGRESPLHF.

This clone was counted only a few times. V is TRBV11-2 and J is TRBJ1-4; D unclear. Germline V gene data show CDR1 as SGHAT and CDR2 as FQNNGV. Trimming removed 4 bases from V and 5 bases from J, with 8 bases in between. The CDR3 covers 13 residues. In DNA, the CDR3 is TGTGCCAGCAGCTGGACCCCGAATGAAAAACTGTTTTTT. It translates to CASSWTPNEKLFF.

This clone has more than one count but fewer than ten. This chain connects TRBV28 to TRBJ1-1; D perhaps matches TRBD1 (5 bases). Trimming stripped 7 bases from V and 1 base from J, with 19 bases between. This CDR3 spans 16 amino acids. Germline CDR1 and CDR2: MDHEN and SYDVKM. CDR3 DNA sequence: TGTGCCAGCACCCTGGGCGGGGGGACCCCGAACACTGAAGCTTTCTTT. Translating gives CASTLGGGTPNTEAFF.

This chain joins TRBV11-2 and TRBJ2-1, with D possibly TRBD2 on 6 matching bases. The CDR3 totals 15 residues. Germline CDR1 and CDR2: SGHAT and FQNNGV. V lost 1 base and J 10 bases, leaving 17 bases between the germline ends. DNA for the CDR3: TGTGCCAGCAGCTTAGTTCTAGCGCGACCCACGGAGCAGTTCTTC. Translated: CASSLVLARPTEQFF.

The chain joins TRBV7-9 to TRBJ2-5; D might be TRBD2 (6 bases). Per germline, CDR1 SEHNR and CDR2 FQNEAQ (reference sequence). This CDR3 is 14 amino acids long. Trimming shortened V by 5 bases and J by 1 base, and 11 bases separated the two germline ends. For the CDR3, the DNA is TGTGCCAGCAGCCCCCGGGACTCCCAAGAGACCCAGTACTTC. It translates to CASSPRDSQETQYF. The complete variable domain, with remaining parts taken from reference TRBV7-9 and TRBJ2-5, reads DTGVSQNPRHKITKRGQNVTFRCDPISEHNRLYWYRQTLGQGPEFLTYFQNEAQLEKSRLLSDRFSAERPKGSFSTLEIQRTEQGDSAMYLCASSPRDSQETQYFGPGTRLLVL.